A selection of T cell receptor beta chains follows, all from one sample in a study of cytomegalovirus exposure and HLA in healthy donors. Profiling relied on immunoSEQ multiplex PCR, and the TCRdb table lists in-frame clones only, not all of them. The sample lists 170,000 or so clones, 75% to 90% occurring once. Sample: PBMCs. Every receptor here comes from a male donor in good health and CMV-seropositive. CDR3s include the opening cysteine and the closing phenylalanine or tryptophan. D genes are given only for firm matches. Not all rows give a size; the values are once, few, many and, for expanded clones, a class.

D gene	J gene	V gene	clone size	CDR3 DNA	CDR3 protein
.	TRBJ2-2	TRBV19	.	TGTGCCAGTAGTCGGGGTCCGAACACCGGGGAGCTGTTTTTT	CASSRGPNTGELFF
TRBD1	TRBJ2-1	TRBV25-1	.	TGTGCCAGCAGTGAAGGGGGACAGGGGTGGTACAATGAGCAGTTCTTC	CASSEGGQGWYNEQFF
.	TRBJ1-6	TRBV6-5	.	TGTGCCAGCAGTTACGTAGGACAAGGTCTTAATTCACCCCTCCACTTT	CASSYVGQGLNSPLHF
TRBD2	TRBJ2-1	TRBV11-2	once	TGTGCCAGCAGCCTCACACTAGCGGGAGGGCCCCACAATGAGCAGTTCTTC	CASSLTLAGGPHNEQFF
TRBD2	TRBJ2-5	TRBV19	.	TGTGCCAGTAGCGAAATAGCGTGGGAGGGTCAAGAGACCCAGTACTTC	CASSEIAWEGQETQYF
.	TRBJ2-7	TRBV5-1	.	TGCGCCAGCAGCTTGGTCAGGGGCGCAATCTACGAGCAGTACTTC	CASSLVRGAIYEQYF
.	TRBJ2-1	TRBV7-3	.	TGTGCCAGCAGCTACTTGCCTGCGCGGGACTACAATGAGCAGTTCTTC	CASSYLPARDYNEQFF
TRBD1	TRBJ2-5	TRBV7-9	few	TGTTCCAGCAGCTTACGGGGGACAGGGGAAATAAAGACCCAGTACTTC	CSSSLRGTGEIKTQYF
.	TRBJ2-7	TRBV11-2	once	TGTGCCAGCACTCTTTTGGAGGGCTCCTACGAGCAGTACTTC	CASTLLEGSYEQYF
.	TRBJ2-7	TRBV10-1	few	TGCGCCAGCAGTCCAGGGGTCGCGTTCTCCTACGAGCAGTACTTC	CASSPGVAFSYEQYF
TRBD2	TRBJ2-2	TRBV7-3	.	TGTGCCAGCAGCACCTCTTCGGGAGGGCCTGACACCGGGGAGCTGCTTTTT	CASSTSSGGPDTGELLF
TRBD1	TRBJ2-7	TRBV5-1	once	TGCGCCAGCAGCCAAATCGACCGAACAGGGGCCGAGCAGTACTTC	CASSQIDRTGAEQYF
.	TRBJ1-2	TRBV27	few	TGTGCCAGCAGTTCACAGGGCCACTATGGCTACACCTTC	CASSSQGHYGYTF
TRBD2	TRBJ2-7	TRBV2	.	TGTGCCAGCAGTGAAAGGGCGGCGGGAGCGAACTTC	CASSERAAGANF
.	TRBJ2-7	TRBV30	.	TGTGCCTGGAGTAGCCTGTACGAGCAGTACTTC	CAWSSLYEQYF
TRBD2	TRBJ2-1	TRBV20-1	.	TGCAGTGCGCTAACTAGCGGGACGGAGTTCTTC	CSALTSGTEFF
TRBD2	TRBJ2-1	TRBV9	.	TGTGCCAGCAGCGCTGCTAGCGGGAGGGTCGACAATGAGCAGTTCTTC	CASSAASGRVDNEQFF
.	TRBJ2-1	TRBV7-9	.	TGTGCCAGTAGGCGGCCGAATGAGCAGTTCTTC	CASRRPNEQFF
.	TRBJ2-7	TRBV7-9	.	TGTTCCAGCAGCTTAGACACCTCGATTCACGAGCAGTACTTC	CSSSLDTSIHEQYF
.	TRBJ2-7	TRBV4-2	.	TGTGCCAGCAGCCAAGGTGCGGTAGCGCTACGGTACGAGCAGTACTTC	CASSQGAVALRYEQYF
TRBD1	TRBJ2-4	TRBV5-1	few	TGCGCCAGCAGTCGGGACAGGGGGCTAGTAAGCGGGAGGGCCAAAAACATTCAGTACTTC	CASSRDRGLVSGRAKNIQYF
TRBD1	TRBJ2-6	TRBV5-1	.	TGCGCCAGCAGCTTGGATATCGTGCGGGACAGGACCTTCTCTGGGGCCAACGTCCTGACTTTC	CASSLDIVRDRTFSGANVLTF
TRBD2	TRBJ2-7	TRBV6-1	.	TGTGCCAGCAGTGGCGCGACTAGCGGGAGCCGCTACGAGCAGTACTTC	CASSGATSGSRYEQYF
TRBD1	TRBJ2-1	TRBV11-2	.	TGTGCCAGCAGCTTAGGGGCAGGGGGCGAGGTAAGCTCCTACAATGAGCAGTTCTTC	CASSLGAGGEVSSYNEQFF
.	TRBJ2-1	TRBV7-2	.	TGTGCCAGCCGCCAAGGGGGGGGCGGGTACAATGAGCAGTTCTTC	CASRQGGGGYNEQFF
.	TRBJ1-2	TRBV21-1	.	TGTGCCAGCTATGACCGAGTCCAGGGGGAATATGGCTACACCTTC	CASYDRVQGEYGYTF
.	TRBJ2-2	TRBV13	.	TGTGCCAGCAGCGCCCAAACAGGGACCGGGGAGCTGTTTTTT	CASSAQTGTGELFF
.	TRBJ2-1	TRBV6-4	.	TGTGCCAGCTCCCGCAGCCAGGGAGGCAATGAGCAGTTCTTC	CASSRSQGGNEQFF
.	TRBJ1-1	TRBV30	.	TGTGCCTCAACCAGGGGTTGGGAGACTGAAGCTTTCTTT	CASTRGWETEAFF
.	TRBJ2-4	TRBV11-3	.	TGTGCCAGCAGCTTAGAGGGCGGTCAGGGAAACATTCAGTACTTC	CASSLEGGQGNIQYF
TRBD1	TRBJ2-1	TRBV5-1	.	TGCGCCAGCAGCCCGGCCGGACAGGGGCACAATGAGCAGTTCTTC	CASSPAGQGHNEQFF
.	TRBJ2-1	TRBV29-1	.	TGCAGCGTTGAAAGGCAGGGCAATGAGCAGTTCTTC	CSVERQGNEQFF
TRBD2	TRBJ2-2	TRBV5-4	once	TGTGCCAGCAGCCGCGTTGGGACTAGCGGGATCTCCGGGGAGCTGTTTTTT	CASSRVGTSGISGELFF
.	TRBJ2-6	TRBV30	few	TGTGCCTGGAGTGTAGGTATGTCTGGAGTCGGCAACGTCCTGACTTTC	CAWSVGMSGVGNVLTF
.	TRBJ1-6	TRBV6-5	.	TGTGCCAGCAGCGATACAGGACACCATAATTCACCCCTCCACTTT	CASSDTGHHNSPLHF
TRBD1	TRBJ1-4	TRBV7-9	.	TGTTCCAGCAGCGGATCGGGACAGGGAGCGGAAAAACTGTTTTTT	CSSSGSGQGAEKLFF
.	TRBJ2-4	TRBV2	.	TGTGCCAGCAGTGAAGTGTCCGACTATAACTTC	CASSEVSDYNF
.	TRBJ1-4	TRBV18	.	TGTGCCAGCTCGCATAATAGTTGGGAGGAAAAACTGTTTTTC	CASSHNSWEEKLFF
TRBD2	TRBJ2-5	TRBV9	.	TGTGCCAGCAGCGTAGTAGCGGGAGGAGAGACCCAGTACTTC	CASSVVAGGETQYF
TRBD2	TRBJ2-6	TRBV9	.	TGTGCCAGCAGCGTAGCTACTAGCGGGAAATCTGGGGCCAACGTCCTGACTTTC	CASSVATSGKSGANVLTF
TRBD2	TRBJ2-7	TRBV19	few	TGTGCCAGTAGTGGGTTAGCGGGGGTCTACGAGCAGTACTTC	CASSGLAGVYEQYF
TRBD2	TRBJ2-1	TRBV19	.	TGTGCCAGTAGTACGGTCCTAGCGGGGAACAATGAGCAGTTCTTC	CASSTVLAGNNEQFF
.	TRBJ2-7	TRBV7-6	.	TGTGCCAGCAGCTCCGGGACTTCCTACGAGCAGTACTTC	CASSSGTSYEQYF
.	TRBJ2-2	TRBV5-1	once	TGCGCCAGCAGCTTGGAACTGACTTTTCACACCGGGGAGCTGTTTTTT	CASSLELTFHTGELFF
TRBD1	TRBJ2-7	TRBV4-1	.	TGCGCCAGCAGGGAGGACAGGGGGCCCTACGAGCAGTACTTC	CASREDRGPYEQYF
TRBD2	TRBJ2-3	TRBV28	few	TGTGCCAGCAAGACAGCGGGGGCTAGCACAGATACGCAGTATTTT	CASKTAGASTDTQYF
.	TRBJ2-7	TRBV6-5	.	TGTGCCAGCAGTTATCGGGGGAACGAGCAGTACTTC	CASSYRGNEQYF
.	TRBJ2-3	TRBV6-4	.	TGTGCCAGCTCTACAGGGTCCACAGATACGCAGTATTTT	CASSTGSTDTQYF
.	TRBJ2-1	TRBV6-5	.	TGTGCCAGCAACAGCTGCAATGAGCAGTTCTTC	CASNSCNEQFF